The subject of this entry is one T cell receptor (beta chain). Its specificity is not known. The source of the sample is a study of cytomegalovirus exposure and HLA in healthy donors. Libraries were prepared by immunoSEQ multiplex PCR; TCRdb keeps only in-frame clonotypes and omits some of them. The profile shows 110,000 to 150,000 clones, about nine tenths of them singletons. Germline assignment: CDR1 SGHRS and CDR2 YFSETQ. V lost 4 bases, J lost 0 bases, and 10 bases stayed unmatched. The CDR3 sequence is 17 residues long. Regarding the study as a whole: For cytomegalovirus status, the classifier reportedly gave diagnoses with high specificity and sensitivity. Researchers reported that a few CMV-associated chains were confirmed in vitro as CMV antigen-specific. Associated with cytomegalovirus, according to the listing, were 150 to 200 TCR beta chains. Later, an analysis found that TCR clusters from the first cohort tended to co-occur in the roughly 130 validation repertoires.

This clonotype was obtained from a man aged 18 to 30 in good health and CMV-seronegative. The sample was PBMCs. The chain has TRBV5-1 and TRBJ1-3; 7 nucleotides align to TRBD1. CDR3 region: CASSPNSGTASGNTIYF. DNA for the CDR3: TGCGCCAGCAGCCCGAACTCCGGGACAGCCTCTGGAAACACCATATATTTT. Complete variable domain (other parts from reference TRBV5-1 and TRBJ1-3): KAGVTQTPRYLIKTRGQQVTLSCSPISGHRSVSWYQQTPGQGLQFLFEYFSETQRNKGNFPGRFSGRQFSNSRSEMNVSTLELGDSALYLCASSPNSGTASGNTIYFGEGSWLTVV.